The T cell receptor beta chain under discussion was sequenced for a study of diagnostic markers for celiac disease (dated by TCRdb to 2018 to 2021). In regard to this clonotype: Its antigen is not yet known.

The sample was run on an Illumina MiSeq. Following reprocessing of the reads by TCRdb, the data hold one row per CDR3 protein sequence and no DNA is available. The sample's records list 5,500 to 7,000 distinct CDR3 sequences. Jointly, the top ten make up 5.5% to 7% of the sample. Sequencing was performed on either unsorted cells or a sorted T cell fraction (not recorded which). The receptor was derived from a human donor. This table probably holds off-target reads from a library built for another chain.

Here the CDR3 is given as CASSLDDTQYF. Here the chain combines TRBV11-3 and TRBJ2-3. Per the germline V gene, SGHNT is the CDR1 and YENEEA is the CDR2. The CDR3, cysteine through phenylalanine, is 11 amino acids long. The DNA is unrecorded.